The text below deals with one T cell receptor beta chain. The data derive from a study of cytomegalovirus exposure and HLA in healthy donors. TCRdb's table, derived via immunoSEQ multiplex PCR, lists solely in-frame clones and lacks some. The table lists 200,000 to 250,000 clones, approximately 88% of them singletons. Trimming took 3 bases from V and 4 from J; bases not matched to a gene: 4. Germline lookup yields CDR1 MGHRA and CDR2 YSYEKL. The CDR3 has 15 residues. This sequence joins TRBV4-1 and TRBJ1-4; 8 nucleotides match TRBD1. Source material: PBMCs. The TCR originated in a young woman in good health and CMV-seropositive. This CDR3 is CASSHPDRDNEKLFF. For the CDR3, the DNA is TGCGCCAGCAGCCACCCGGACAGGGATAATGAAAAACTGTTTTTT.